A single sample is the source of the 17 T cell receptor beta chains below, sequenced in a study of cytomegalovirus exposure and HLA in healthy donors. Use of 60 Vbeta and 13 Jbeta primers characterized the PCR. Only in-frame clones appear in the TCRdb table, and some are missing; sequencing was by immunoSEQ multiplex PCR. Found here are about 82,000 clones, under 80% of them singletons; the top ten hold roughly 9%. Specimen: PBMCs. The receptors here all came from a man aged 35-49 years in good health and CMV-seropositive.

CDR3 in DNA: TGTGCCAGCAGTCGGGGGGCGGGACGAGACTACGAGCAGTACTTC. It translates to CASSRGAGRDYEQYF. V usage is TRBV9 and J usage is TRBJ2-5; possible D gene TRBD2, 7 bases. The DNA end is a closer match to TRBJ2-7, so the J assignment may be wrong. The CDR3 loop spans 15 amino acids. In germline, CDR1 is SGDLS, CDR2 YYNGEE.

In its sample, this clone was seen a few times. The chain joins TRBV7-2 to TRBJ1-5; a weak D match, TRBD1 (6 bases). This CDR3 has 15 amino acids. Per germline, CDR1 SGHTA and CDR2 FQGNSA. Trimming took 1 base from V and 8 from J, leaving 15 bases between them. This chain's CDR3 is CASSLDRTALKPQHF. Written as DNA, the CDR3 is TGTGCCAGCAGCTTAGACAGGACAGCCTTGAAGCCCCAGCATTTT.

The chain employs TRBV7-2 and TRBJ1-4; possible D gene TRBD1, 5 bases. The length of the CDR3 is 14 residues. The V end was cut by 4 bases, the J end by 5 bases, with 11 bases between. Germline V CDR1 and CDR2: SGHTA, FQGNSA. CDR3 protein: CASSSTAQNEKLFF. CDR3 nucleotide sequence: TGTGCCAGCAGCTCGACAGCCCAAAATGAAAAACTGTTTTTT.

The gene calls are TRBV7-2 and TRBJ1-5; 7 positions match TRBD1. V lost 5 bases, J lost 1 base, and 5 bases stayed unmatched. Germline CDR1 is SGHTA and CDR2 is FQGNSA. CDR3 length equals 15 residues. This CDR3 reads CASSQRGQSNQPQHF. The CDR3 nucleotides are TGTGCCAGCAGCCAAAGGGGACAGAGCAATCAGCCCCAGCATTTT.

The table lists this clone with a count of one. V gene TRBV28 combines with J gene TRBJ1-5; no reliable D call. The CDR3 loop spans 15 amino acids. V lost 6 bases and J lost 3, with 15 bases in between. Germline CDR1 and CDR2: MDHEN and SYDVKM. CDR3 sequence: CASRTSYSLNQPQHF. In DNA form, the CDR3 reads TGTGCCAGCAGAACTAGCTACAGTCTCAATCAGCCCCAGCATTTT.

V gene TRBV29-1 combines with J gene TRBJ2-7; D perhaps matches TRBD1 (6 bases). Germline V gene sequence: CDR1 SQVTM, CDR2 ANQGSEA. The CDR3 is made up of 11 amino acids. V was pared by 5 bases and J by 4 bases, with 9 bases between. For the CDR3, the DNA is TGCAGCGTTAACAGGGATTACGAGCAGTACTTC. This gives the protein CSVNRDYEQYF.

CDR3 sequence: CSVGPGGGYEQYF. The CDR3 DNA is TGCAGCGTGGGGCCGGGGGGAGGATACGAGCAGTACTTC. The chain has TRBV29-1 and TRBJ2-7, with 7 bases aligning to TRBD2. The junction had 9 bases not matched to a gene; V was cut back by 6 bases and J by 4 bases. The CDR3 totals 13 residues. Germline V CDR1 and CDR2: SQVTM, ANQGSEA.

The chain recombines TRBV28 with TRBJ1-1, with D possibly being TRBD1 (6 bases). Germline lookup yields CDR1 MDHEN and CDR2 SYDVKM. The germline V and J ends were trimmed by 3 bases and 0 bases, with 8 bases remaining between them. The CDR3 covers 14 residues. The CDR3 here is CASSFGTLNTEAFF. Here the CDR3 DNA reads TGTGCCAGCAGTTTCGGGACACTGAACACTGAAGCTTTCTTT. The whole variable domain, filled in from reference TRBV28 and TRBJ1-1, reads DVKVTQSSRYLVKRTGEKVFLECVQDMDHENMFWYRQDPGLGLRLIYFSYDVKMKEKGDIPEGYSVSREKKERFSLILESASTNQTSMYLCASSFGTLNTEAFFGQGTRLTVV.

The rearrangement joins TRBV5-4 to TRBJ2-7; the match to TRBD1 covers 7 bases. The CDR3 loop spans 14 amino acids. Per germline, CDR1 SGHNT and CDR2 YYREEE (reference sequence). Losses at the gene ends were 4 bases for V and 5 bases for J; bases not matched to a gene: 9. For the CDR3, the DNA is TGTGCCAGCAGCCTGACAGGGCCGCGGAACGAGCAGTACTTC. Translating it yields CASSLTGPRNEQYF. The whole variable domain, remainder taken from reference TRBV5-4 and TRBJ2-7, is ETGVTQSPTHLIKTRGQQVTLRCSSQSGHNTVSWYQQALGQGPQFIFQYYREEENGRGNFPPRFSGLQFPNYSSELNVNALELDDSALYLCASSLTGPRNEQYFGPGTRLTVT.

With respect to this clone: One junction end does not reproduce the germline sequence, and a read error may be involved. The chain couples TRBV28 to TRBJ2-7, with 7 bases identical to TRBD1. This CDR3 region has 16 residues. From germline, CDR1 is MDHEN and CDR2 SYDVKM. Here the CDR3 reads CASSSRSDRSPYEQCF. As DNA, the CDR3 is TGTGCCAGCAGTTCCCGTTCGGACAGGAGCCCCTACGAGCAGTGCTTC. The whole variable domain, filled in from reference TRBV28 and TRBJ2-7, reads DVKVTQSSRYLVKRTGEKVFLECVQDMDHENMFWYRQDPGLGLRLIYFSYDVKMKEKGDIPEGYSVSREKKERFSLILESASTNQTSMYLCASSSRSDRSPYEQCFGPGTRLTVT.

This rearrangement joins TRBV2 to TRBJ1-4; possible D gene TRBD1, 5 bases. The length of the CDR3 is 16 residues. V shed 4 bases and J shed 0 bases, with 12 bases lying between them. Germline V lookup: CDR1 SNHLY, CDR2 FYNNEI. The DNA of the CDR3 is TGTGCCAGCAGTGTGGAAGGGGCAGCAACTAATGAAAAACTGTTTTTT. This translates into CASSVEGAATNEKLFF.

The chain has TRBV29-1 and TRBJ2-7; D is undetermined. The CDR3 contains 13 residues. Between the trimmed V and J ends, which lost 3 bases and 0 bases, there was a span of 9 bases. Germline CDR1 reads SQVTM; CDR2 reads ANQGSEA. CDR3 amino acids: CSVELESSYEQYF. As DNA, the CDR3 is TGCAGCGTTGAGTTGGAGAGCTCCTACGAGCAGTACTTC.

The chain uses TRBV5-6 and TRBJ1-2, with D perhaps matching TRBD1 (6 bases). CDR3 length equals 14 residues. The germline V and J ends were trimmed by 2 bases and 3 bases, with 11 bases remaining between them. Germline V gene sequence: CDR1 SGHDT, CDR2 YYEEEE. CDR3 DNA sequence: TGTGCCAGCAGCTTTCAGGACAGAGACTATGGCTACACCTTC. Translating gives CASSFQDRDYGYTF.

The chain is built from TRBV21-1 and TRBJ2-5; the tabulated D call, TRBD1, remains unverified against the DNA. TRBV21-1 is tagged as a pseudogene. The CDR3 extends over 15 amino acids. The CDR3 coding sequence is TGTGCCAGCAGCCCTGGGGACAGGGCTCCCCAGACCCAGTACTTC. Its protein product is CASSPGDRAPQTQYF.

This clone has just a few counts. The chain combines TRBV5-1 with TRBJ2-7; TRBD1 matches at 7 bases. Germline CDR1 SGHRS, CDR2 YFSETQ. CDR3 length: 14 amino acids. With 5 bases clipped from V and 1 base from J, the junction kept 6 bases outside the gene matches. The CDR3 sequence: CASSREGQSYEQYF. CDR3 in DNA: TGCGCCAGCAGTCGAGAGGGACAGTCCTACGAGCAGTACTTC.

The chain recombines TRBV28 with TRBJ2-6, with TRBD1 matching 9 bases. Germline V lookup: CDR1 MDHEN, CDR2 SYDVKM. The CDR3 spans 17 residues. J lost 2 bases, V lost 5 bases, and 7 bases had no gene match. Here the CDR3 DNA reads TGTGCCAGCAGTCTCCGGACAGGGGTCCCTGGGGCCAACGTCCTGACTTTC. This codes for CASSLRTGVPGANVLTF.

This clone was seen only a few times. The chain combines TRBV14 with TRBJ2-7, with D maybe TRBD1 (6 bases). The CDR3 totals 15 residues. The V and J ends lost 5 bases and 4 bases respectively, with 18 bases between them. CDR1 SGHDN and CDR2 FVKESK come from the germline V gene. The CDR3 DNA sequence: TGTGCCAGCAGCTCACAGGGACATAAGGGGTACGAGCAGTACTTC. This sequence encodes CASSSQGHKGYEQYF.